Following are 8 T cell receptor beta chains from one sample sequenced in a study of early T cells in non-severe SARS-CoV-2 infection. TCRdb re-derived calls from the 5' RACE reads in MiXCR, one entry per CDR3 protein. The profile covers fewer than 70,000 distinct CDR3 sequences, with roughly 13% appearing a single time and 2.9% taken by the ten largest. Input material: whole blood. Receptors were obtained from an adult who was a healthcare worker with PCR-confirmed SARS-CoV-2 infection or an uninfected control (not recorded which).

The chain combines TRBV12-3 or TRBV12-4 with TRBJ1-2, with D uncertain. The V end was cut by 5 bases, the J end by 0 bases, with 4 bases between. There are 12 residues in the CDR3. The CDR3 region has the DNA TGTGCCAGCAGTGGGGCTAACTATGGCTACACCTTC. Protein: CASSGANYGYTF.

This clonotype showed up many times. CDR3 in amino acids: CASSLGRSSGNTGELFF. CDR3 sequence (DNA): TGTGCCAGCAGCTTAGGTCGGTCTAGCGGGAACACCGGGGAGCTGTTTTTT. V gene TRBV7-9 combines with J gene TRBJ2-2, with 7 nucleotides matching TRBD2. J was trimmed by 1 base and V by 1 base; bases with no gene match: 6. CDR1 is SEHNR and CDR2 is FQNEAQ in the germline V gene (reference sequence). The CDR3 covers 17 residues.

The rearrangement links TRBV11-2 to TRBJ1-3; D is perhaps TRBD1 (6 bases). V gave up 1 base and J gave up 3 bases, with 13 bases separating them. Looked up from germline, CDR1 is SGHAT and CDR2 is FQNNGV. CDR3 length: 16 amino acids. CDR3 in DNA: TGTGCCAGCAGCTTAGCCGGGGGCGAATTTGGAAACACCATATATTTT. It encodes CASSLAGGEFGNTIYF.

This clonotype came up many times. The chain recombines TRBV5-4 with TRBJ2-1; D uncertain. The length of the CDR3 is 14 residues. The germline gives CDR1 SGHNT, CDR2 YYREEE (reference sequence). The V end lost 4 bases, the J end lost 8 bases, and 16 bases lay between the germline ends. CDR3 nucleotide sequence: TGTGCCAGCAGCCCGGCCCTTGCCCCCCATGAGCAGTTCTTC. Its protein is CASSPALAPHEQFF.

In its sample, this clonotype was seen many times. CDR3 in amino acids: CASSEKGASYEQYF. The CDR3 bases are TGTGCCAGCAGTGAAAAGGGGGCCTCCTACGAGCAGTACTTC. V usage is TRBV6-1 and J usage is TRBJ2-7; 7 bases map to TRBD1. V lost 2 bases to trimming and J lost 0 bases; unmatched junction nucleotides: 1. In germline, CDR1 is MNHNS, CDR2 SASEGT. CDR3 size: 14 residues.

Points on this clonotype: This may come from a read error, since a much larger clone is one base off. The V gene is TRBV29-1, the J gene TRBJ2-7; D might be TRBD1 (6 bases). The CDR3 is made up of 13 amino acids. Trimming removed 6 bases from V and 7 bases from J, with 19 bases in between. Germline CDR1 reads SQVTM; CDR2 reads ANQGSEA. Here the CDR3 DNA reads TGCAGCGTACACGTTACAGGGAGATGGGAGCAGTACTTC. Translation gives CSVHVTGRWEQYF.

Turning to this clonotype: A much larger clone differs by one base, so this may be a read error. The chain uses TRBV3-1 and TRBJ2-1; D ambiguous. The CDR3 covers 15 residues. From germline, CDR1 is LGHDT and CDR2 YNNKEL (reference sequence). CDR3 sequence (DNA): TGTGCCAGCAGCCAAGCGAGGACCACTTACAATGAGCTGTTCTTC. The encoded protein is CASSQARTTYNELFF.

The CDR3 DNA reads as TGCAGCGTTGGGGCAGATACGCAGTATTTT. Amino acids: CSVGADTQYF. V and J are TRBV29-1 and TRBJ2-3; D uncertain. Germline loops: CDR1 SQVTM, CDR2 ANQGSEA. Trimming stripped 4 bases from V and 4 bases from J, with 3 bases between. The CDR3 consists of 10 residues.